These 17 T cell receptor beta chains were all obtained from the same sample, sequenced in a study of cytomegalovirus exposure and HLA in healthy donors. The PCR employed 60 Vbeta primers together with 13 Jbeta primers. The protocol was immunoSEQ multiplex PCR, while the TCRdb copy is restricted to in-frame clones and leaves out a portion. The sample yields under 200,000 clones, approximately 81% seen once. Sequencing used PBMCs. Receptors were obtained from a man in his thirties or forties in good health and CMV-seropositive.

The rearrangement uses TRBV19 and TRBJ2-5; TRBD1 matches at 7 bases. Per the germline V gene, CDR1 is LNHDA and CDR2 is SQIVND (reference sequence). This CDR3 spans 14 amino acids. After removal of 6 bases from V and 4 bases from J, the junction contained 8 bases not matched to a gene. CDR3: CASRTTGVGETQYF. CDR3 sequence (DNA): TGTGCCAGTAGGACCACAGGGGTCGGAGAGACCCAGTACTTC.

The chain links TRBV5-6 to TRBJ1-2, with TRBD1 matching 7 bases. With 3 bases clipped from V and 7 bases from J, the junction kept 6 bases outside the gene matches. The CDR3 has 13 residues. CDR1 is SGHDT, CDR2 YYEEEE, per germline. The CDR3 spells CASSSQGVGGYTF. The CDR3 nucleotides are TGTGCCAGCAGCTCCCAGGGGGTCGGTGGCTACACCTTC.

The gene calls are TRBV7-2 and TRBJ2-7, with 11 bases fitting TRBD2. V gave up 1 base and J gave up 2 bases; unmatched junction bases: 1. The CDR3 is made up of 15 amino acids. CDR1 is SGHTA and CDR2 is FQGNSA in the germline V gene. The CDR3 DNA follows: TGTGCCAGCAGCTTAGGACTAGCGGGGACCTACGAGCAGTACTTC. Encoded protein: CASSLGLAGTYEQYF.

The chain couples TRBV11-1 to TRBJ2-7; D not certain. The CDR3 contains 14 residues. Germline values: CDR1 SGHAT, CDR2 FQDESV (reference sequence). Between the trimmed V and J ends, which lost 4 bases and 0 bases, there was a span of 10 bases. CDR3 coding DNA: TGTGCCAGCAGCTATGGCGGAGACTCCTACGAGCAGTACGTC. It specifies CASSYGGDSYEQYV.

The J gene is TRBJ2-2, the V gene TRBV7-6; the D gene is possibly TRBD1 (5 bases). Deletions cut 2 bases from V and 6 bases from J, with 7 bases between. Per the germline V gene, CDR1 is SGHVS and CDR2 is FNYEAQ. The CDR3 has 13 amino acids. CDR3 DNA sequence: TGTGCCAGCAGCTTATTACAGGCCGGGGAGCTGTTTTTT. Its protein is CASSLLQAGELFF.

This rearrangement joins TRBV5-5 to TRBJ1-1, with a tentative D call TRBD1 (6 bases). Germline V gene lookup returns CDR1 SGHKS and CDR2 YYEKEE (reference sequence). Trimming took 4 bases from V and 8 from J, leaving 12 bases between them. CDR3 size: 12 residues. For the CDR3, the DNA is TGTGCCAGCAGCCGAAACAGGGAAGAAGCTTTCTTT. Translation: CASSRNREEAFF.

The CDR3 here is CASSLTGGSYEQYV. The CDR3 coding sequence is TGTGCCAGCAGCTTAACAGGGGGCAGTTACGAGCAGTACGTC. The V gene is TRBV11-3, the J gene TRBJ2-7; 9 positions agree with TRBD1. CDR1 and CDR2 (germline): SGHNT, YENEEA. Trimming took 2 bases from V and 4 from J; bases not matched to a gene: 3. The CDR3 covers 14 residues.

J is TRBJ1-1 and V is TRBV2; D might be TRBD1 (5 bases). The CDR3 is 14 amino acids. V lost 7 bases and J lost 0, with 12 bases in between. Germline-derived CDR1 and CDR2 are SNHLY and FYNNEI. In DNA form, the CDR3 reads TGTGCCAGCATGAAGGGGTTCATGAACACTGAAGCTTTCTTT. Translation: CASMKGFMNTEAFF.

The CDR3 is CASSLDRGSQGYTF. The CDR3 bases are TGTGCCAGCAGCTTAGATAGAGGGTCACAGGGCTACACCTTC. V usage is TRBV11-3 and J usage is TRBJ1-2; D unresolved. The CDR3 runs 14 residues. Trimming left V 0 bases short and J 8 bases short, with 13 bases between. CDR1 and CDR2 (germline): SGHNT, YENEEA.

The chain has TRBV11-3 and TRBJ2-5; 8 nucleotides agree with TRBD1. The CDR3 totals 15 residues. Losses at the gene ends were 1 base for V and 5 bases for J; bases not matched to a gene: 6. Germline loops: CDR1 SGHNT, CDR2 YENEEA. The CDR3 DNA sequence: TGTGCCAGCAGCTTAGGGACAGGGCTGAGGGAGACCCAGTACTTC. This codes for CASSLGTGLRETQYF.

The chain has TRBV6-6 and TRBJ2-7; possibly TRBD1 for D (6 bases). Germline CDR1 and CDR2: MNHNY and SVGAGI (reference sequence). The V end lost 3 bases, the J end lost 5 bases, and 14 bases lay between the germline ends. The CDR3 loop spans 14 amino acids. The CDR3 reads CASSYGGASHEQYF. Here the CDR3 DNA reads TGTGCCAGCAGTTATGGGGGCGCGAGCCACGAGCAGTACTTC.

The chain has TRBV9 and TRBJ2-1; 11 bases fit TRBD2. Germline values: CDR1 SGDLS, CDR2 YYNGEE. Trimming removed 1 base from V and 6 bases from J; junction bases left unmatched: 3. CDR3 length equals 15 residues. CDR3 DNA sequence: TGTGCCAGCAGCGTAACTAGCGGGAGCCTCAATGAGCAGTTCTTC. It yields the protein CASSVTSGSLNEQFF.

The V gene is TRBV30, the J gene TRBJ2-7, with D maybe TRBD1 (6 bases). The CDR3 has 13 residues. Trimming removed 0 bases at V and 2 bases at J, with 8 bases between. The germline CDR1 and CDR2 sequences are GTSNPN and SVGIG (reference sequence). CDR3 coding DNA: TGTGCCTGGAGTGTGAAGGGGGCCTACGAGCAGTACTTC. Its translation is CAWSVKGAYEQYF.

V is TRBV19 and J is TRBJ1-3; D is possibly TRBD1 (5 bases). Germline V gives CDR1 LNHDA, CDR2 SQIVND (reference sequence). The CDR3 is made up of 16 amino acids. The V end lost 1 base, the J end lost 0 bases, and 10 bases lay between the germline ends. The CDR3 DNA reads TGTGCCAGTAGTATAGGTCCGGGGGGCTCTGGAAACACCATATATTTT. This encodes CASSIGPGGSGNTIYF. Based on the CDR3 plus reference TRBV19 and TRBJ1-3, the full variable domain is DGGITQSPKYLFRKEGQNVTLSCEQNLNHDAMYWYRQDPGQGLRLIYYSQIVNDFQKGDIAEGYSVSREKKESFPLTVTSAQKNPTAFYLCASSIGPGGSGNTIYFGEGSWLTVV.

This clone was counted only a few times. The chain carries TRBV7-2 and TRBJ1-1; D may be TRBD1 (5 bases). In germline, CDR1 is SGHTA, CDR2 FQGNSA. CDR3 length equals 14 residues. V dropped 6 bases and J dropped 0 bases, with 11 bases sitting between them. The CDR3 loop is CASRSQELNTEAFF. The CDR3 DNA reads TGTGCCAGCAGATCACAGGAGTTGAACACTGAAGCTTTCTTT.

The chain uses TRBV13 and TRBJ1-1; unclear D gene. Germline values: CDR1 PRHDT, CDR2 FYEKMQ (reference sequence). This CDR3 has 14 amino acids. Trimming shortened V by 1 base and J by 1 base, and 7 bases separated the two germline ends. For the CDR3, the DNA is TGTGCCAGCAGCTTAGTAAGGAGGAACACTGAAGCTTTCTTT. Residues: CASSLVRRNTEAFF.

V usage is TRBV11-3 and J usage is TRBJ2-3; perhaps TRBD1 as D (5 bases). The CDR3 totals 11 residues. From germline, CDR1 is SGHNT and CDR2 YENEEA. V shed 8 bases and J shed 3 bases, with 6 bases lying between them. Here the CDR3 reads CASGQTDTQYF. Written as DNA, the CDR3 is TGTGCCAGCGGACAAACAGATACGCAGTATTTT.